The rows below give T cell receptor beta chains drawn from one sample of a study of blood T cell repertoires in COVID-19. The data were produced by immunoSEQ multiplex PCR, yet TCRdb's version contains in-frame clones alone and is incomplete. The sample records roughly 49,000 clones, 84% being singletons. The sequencing sample was made of peripheral blood. The source is a man aged 50 to 59 with acute or convalescent COVID-19. Each CDR3 is given with its conserved first and last residue. The D gene is left open where the match is weak. Size tells how often a clone was seen (once, few, many) or the class of an expanded clone, and some rows leave it out.

TRBV7-8	13	NA	TRBJ1-2	TRBD1	CASSQDRLYGYTF	TGTGCCAGCAGCCAGGACAGGCTTTATGGCTACACCTTC
TRBV3-1/TRBV3-2	16	NA	TRBJ2-1	TRBD1	CASSQGSGGGYNEQFF	TGTGCCAGCAGCCAAGGTTCAGGGGGTGGCTACAATGAGCAGTTCTTC
TRBV30	17	NA	TRBJ2-7	TRBD1	CAFTGTDKSVFSYEQYF	TGTGCCTTCACCGGGACAGACAAATCGGTTTTTTCCTACGAGCAGTACTTC
TRBV3-1/TRBV3-2	15	once	TRBJ1-3	NA	CASSPTGHSGNTIYF	TGTGCCAGCAGCCCGACAGGTCACTCTGGAAACACCATATATTTT
TRBV30	16	NA	TRBJ2-1	TRBD2	CAWLPGLALSYNEQFF	TGTGCCTGGCTACCGGGACTAGCTTTATCCTACAATGAGCAGTTCTTC
TRBV5-1	15	NA	TRBJ2-7	NA	CASSLAEAGAYEQYF	TGCGCCAGCAGCTTGGCCGAGGCCGGCGCCTACGAGCAGTACTTC
TRBV4-3	17	once	TRBJ2-1	NA	CASSQAPGGWGDNEQFF	TGCGCCAGCAGCCAAGCTCCAGGCGGGTGGGGGGACAATGAGCAGTTCTTC
TRBV10-3	15	NA	TRBJ1-4	NA	CAISAHEGGSEKLFF	TGTGCCATCAGTGCGCATGAGGGTGGTAGTGAAAAACTGTTTTTT
TRBV3-1/TRBV3-2	12	NA	TRBJ1-4	NA	CATSRGTGKLFF	TGTGCCACCTCACGGGGAACGGGAAAACTGTTTTTT
TRBV6-5	15	NA	TRBJ2-7	TRBD1	CASSYSWQGASEQYF	TGTGCCAGCAGTTACTCGTGGCAGGGGGCGTCTGAGCAGTACTTC
TRBV9	17	NA	TRBJ2-3	TRBD1	CASNVVGGQGLSDTQYF	TGTGCCAGCAACGTCGTGGGAGGACAGGGCTTGTCAGATACGCAGTATTTT
TRBV19	14	NA	TRBJ1-2	NA	CASRRQDGNYGYTF	TGTGCCAGCAGAAGACAGGACGGCAACTATGGCTACACCTTC
TRBV29-1	15	NA	TRBJ2-1	TRBD2	CSVARPAGGRNEQFF	TGCAGCGTTGCTCGCCCAGCGGGAGGGAGGAATGAGCAGTTCTTC
TRBV5-4	15	NA	TRBJ1-2	NA	CASSPPSRVGYGYTF	TGTGCCAGCAGCCCGCCTAGTCGGGTTGGCTATGGCTACACCTTC
TRBV27	18	NA	TRBJ2-7	TRBD1	CASSYDRGDHEAGYEQYF	TGTGCCAGCAGTTACGACAGGGGCGATCACGAGGCGGGCTACGAGCAGTACTTC
TRBV9	15	NA	TRBJ1-2	TRBD1	CASSVLQGLHYGYTF	TGTGCCAGCAGCGTCCTACAGGGGCTTCACTATGGCTACACCTTC
TRBV15	15	once	TRBJ2-1	TRBD2	CATNERLAGIGEQFF	TGTGCCACCAACGAAAGACTAGCGGGAATAGGTGAGCAGTTCTTC
TRBV10-3	12	NA	TRBJ2-7	NA	CAIRPRGYEQYF	TGTGCCATCAGGCCCAGGGGCTACGAGCAGTACTTC
TRBV19	12	NA	TRBJ1-5	NA	CASRGRNQPQHF	TGTGCCAGTAGGGGGCGAAATCAGCCCCAGCATTTT
TRBV6-5	13	NA	TRBJ2-2	TRBD1	CASRQGKSGELFF	TGTGCCAGTAGACAGGGAAAATCCGGGGAGCTGTTTTTT
TRBV18	16	NA	TRBJ2-6	NA	CASSLVRGSGANVLTF	TGTGCCAGCTCACTCGTACGGGGGTCTGGGGCCAACGTCCTGACTTTC
TRBV5-1	15	NA	TRBJ2-6	TRBD1	CASSLTGDGANVLTF	TGCGCCAGCAGCTTGACAGGGGATGGGGCCAACGTCCTGACTTTC
TRBV10-1	16	NA	TRBJ2-3	NA	CASSELTASRADTQYF	TGCGCCAGCAGTGAACTGACTGCAAGTCGCGCAGATACGCAGTATTTT
TRBV19	17	NA	TRBJ2-7	TRBD2	CASSRTKLAGDTYEQYF	TGTGCCAGTAGTAGGACGAAACTAGCGGGAGACACCTACGAGCAGTACTTC
TRBV10-1	15	NA	TRBJ2-7	NA	CASSATSSAGYEQYF	TGCGCCAGCAGTGCTACTAGTAGCGCGGGCTACGAGCAGTACTTC
TRBV19	12	NA	TRBJ1-6	TRBD1	CAPPAGGSPLHF	TGTGCCCCCCCGGCAGGGGGATCACCCCTCCACTTT
TRBV28	19	NA	TRBJ2-1	TRBD2	CASSFPGTSGGSSYNEQFF	TGTGCCAGCAGTTTCCCCGGGACTAGCGGGGGAAGCTCCTACAATGAGCAGTTCTTC
TRBV7-9	16	NA	TRBJ2-3	TRBD2	CASSPGAGVYTDTQYF	TGTGCCAGCAGCCCCGGAGCGGGGGTATACACAGATACGCAGTATTTT
TRBV14	15	NA	TRBJ1-6	NA	CASSHDSALRAPLHF	TGTGCCAGCAGCCACGACAGTGCTCTAAGGGCACCCCTCCACTTT
TRBV2	15	NA	TRBJ1-5	TRBD1	CASSMGQGAIQPQHF	TGTGCCAGCAGTATGGGACAGGGGGCTATTCAGCCCCAGCATTTT
TRBV25-1	14	once	TRBJ1-6	NA	CASIRVGNNSPLHF	TGTGCCAGCATTAGAGTTGGTAATAATTCACCCCTCCACTTT
TRBV5-8	18	NA	TRBJ1-1	TRBD1	CASSLDRGPGQGNTEAFF	TGTGCCAGCAGCTTGGATCGCGGCCCTGGACAGGGGAACACTGAAGCTTTCTTT
TRBV7-8	16	NA	TRBJ1-5	TRBD1	CASSLDPGGSNQPQHF	TGTGCCAGCAGCTTAGACCCAGGGGGCAGCAATCAGCCCCAGCATTTT
TRBV7-8	17	NA	TRBJ1-4	NA	CASSLGGSGLPNEKLFF	TGTGCCAGCAGCTTAGGGGGTTCGGGGTTACCTAATGAAAAACTGTTTTTT
TRBV7-2	13	NA	TRBJ1-5	NA	CASSPDFNQPQHF	TGTGCCAGCAGCCCCGACTTCAATCAGCCCCAGCATTTT
TRBV20-1	12	NA	TRBJ2-5	NA	CSASPGEETQYF	TGCAGTGCTAGTCCCGGAGAAGAGACCCAGTACTTC
TRBV4-3	13	NA	TRBJ1-2	NA	CASSQDRGSGYTF	TGCGCCAGCAGCCAAGATCGAGGGTCTGGCTACACCTTC
TRBV6-6	14	NA	TRBJ1-5	NA	CASSYGQPNQPQHF	TGTGCCAGCAGTTATGGGCAGCCCAATCAGCCCCAGCATTTT
TRBV28	15	NA	TRBJ2-6	TRBD1	CASSSQGAGANVLTF	TGTGCCAGCAGTTCACAGGGGGCTGGGGCCAACGTCCTGACTTTC
TRBV27	14	NA	TRBJ1-6	TRBD1	CASSLRQGASPLHF	TGTGCCAGCAGTTTGAGACAGGGGGCGTCACCCCTCCACTTT
TRBV6-6	15	once	TRBJ1-3	NA	CASSYHTGEGNTIYF	TGTGCCAGCAGTTACCACACGGGGGAAGGAAACACCATATATTTT
TRBV5-6	16	NA	TRBJ1-2	NA	CASSGARGSRGAGYTF	TGTGCCAGCAGCGGAGCGCGGGGGAGCCGGGGCGCTGGCTACACCTTC
TRBV5-1	15	NA	TRBJ2-5	TRBD2	CASSFGTTGTETQYF	TGCGCCAGCAGCTTCGGGACTACGGGGACAGAGACCCAGTACTTC
TRBV10-2	14	NA	TRBJ2-7	NA	CASSELDGDYEQYF	TGCGCCAGCAGTGAGTTGGACGGGGACTACGAGCAGTACTTC
TRBV4-3	15	NA	TRBJ1-2	TRBD1	CASSQGRQGGYGYTF	TGCGCCAGCAGCCAAGGCCGACAGGGAGGATATGGCTACACCTTC
TRBV6-5	13	NA	TRBJ2-1	TRBD2	CASSPTTGLGSFF	TGTGCCAGCAGTCCTACGACGGGACTAGGTTCGTTCTTC
TRBV11-2	16	NA	TRBJ2-1	TRBD2	CASSTRGLVFHNEQFF	TGTGCCAGCAGCACCCGGGGACTAGTTTTTCACAATGAGCAGTTCTTC
TRBV7-2	14	NA	TRBJ1-2	NA	CASSLQGTIYGYTF	TGTGCCAGCAGCTTACAGGGGACTATCTATGGCTACACCTTC
TRBV28	15	NA	TRBJ2-5	TRBD1	CASSTTGGPEETQYF	TGTGCCAGCAGCACCACAGGGGGCCCGGAGGAGACCCAGTACTTC
TRBV9	19	NA	TRBJ2-2	TRBD2	CASSVAGSPGLADTGELFF	TGTGCCAGCAGCGTAGCCGGAAGTCCGGGACTAGCGGACACCGGGGAGCTGTTTTTT
TRBV7-2	14	NA	TRBJ2-5	NA	CASSLDQSKETQYF	TGTGCCAGCAGCTTAGATCAGTCAAAAGAGACCCAGTACTTC